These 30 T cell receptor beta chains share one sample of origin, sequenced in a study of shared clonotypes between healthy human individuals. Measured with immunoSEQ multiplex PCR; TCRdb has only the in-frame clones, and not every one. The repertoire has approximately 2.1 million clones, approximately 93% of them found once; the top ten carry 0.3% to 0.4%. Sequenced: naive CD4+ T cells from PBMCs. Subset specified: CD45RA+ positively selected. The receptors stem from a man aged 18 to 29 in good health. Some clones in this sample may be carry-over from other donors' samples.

The CDR3 protein is CASSYGTGGIHYGYTF. CDR3 bases: TGTGCCAGCAGTTACGGGACAGGGGGCATTCACTATGGCTACACCTTC. The V and J genes are TRBV28 and TRBJ1-2, with 12 bases that match TRBD1. Germline V gene data show CDR1 as MDHEN and CDR2 as SYDVKM. The CDR3 consists of 16 residues. The J segment lost 3 bases and the V segment lost 4 bases, leaving 6 bases of the junction unmatched.

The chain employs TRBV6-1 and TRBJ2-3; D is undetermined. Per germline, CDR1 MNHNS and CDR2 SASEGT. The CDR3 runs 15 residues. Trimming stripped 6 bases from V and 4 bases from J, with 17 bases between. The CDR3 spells CASRERLSLADTQYF. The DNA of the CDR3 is TGTGCCAGCAGGGAGAGGTTGAGTCTGGCAGATACGCAGTATTTT.

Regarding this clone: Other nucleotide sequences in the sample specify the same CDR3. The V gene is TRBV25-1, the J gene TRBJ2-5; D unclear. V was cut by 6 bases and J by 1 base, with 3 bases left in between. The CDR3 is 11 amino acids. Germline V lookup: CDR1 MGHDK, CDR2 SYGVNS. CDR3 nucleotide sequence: TGTGCCAGCAGCCTCCAAGAGACCCAGTACTTC. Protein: CASSLQETQYF.

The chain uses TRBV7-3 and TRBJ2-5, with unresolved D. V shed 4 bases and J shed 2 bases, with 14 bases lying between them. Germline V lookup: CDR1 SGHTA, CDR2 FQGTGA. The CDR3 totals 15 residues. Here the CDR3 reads CASSSSVGRQETQYF. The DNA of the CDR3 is TGTGCCAGCAGCTCCAGCGTGGGAAGACAAGAGACCCAGTACTTC.

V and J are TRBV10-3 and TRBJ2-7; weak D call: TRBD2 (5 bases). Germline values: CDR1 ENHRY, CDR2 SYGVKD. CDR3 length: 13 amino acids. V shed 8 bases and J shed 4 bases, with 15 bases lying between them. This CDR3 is CAIRGTLPYEQYF. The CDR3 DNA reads TGTGCCATCCGGGGTACCCTCCCGTACGAGCAGTACTTC.

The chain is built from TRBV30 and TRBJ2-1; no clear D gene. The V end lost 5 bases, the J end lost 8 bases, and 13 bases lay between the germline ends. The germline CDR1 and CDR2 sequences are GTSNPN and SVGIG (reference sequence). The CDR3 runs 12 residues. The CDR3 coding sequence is TGTGCCTGGGGGCCCTCAGGCGATGAGCAGTTCTTC. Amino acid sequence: CAWGPSGDEQFF.

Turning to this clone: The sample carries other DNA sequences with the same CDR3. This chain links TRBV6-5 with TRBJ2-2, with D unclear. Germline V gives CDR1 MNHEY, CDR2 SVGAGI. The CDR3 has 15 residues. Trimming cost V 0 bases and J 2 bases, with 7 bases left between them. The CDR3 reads CASSYSSLNTGELFF. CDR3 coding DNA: TGTGCCAGCAGTTACTCGAGCCTTAACACCGGGGAGCTGTTTTTT.

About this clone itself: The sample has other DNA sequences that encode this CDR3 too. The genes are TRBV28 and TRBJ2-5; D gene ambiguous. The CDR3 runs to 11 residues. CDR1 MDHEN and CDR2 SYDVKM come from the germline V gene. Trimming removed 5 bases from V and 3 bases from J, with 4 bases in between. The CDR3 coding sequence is TGTGCCAGCAGTCTGAAAGAGACCCAGTACTTC. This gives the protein CASSLKETQYF.

Here the CDR3 DNA reads TGTGCCAGCAGTCGAAGAAAACAGGGCTACTATGGCTACACCTTC. It codes for CASSRRKQGYYGYTF. This chain connects TRBV28 to TRBJ1-2, with TRBD1 as a possible D gene (6 bases). Germline loops: CDR1 MDHEN, CDR2 SYDVKM. This CDR3 contains 15 residues. Trimming shortened V by 5 bases and J by 3 bases, and 16 bases separated the two germline ends.

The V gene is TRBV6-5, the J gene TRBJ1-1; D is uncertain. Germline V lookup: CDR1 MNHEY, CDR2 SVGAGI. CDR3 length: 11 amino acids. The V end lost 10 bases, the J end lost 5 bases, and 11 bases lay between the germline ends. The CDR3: CATLLGTEAFF. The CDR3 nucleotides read TGTGCCACCCTCCTGGGGACTGAAGCTTTCTTT.

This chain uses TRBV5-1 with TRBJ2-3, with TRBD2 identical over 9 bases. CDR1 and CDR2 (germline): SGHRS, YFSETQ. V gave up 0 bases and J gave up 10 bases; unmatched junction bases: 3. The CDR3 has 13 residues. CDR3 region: CASSLAVAGAQYF. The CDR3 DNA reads TGCGCCAGCAGCTTGGCGGTAGCGGGAGCGCAGTATTTT. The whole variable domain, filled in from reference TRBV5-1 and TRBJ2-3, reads KAGVTQTPRYLIKTRGQQVTLSCSPISGHRSVSWYQQTPGQGLQFLFEYFSETQRNKGNFPGRFSGRQFSNSRSEMNVSTLELGDSALYLCASSLAVAGAQYFGPGTRLTVL.

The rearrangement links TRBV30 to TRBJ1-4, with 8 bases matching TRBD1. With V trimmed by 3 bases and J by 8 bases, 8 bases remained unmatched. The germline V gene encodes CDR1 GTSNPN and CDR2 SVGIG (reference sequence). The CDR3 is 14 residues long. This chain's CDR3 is CAWSQMGQAEKLFF. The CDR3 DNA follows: TGTGCCTGGAGCCAAATGGGACAGGCGGAAAAACTGTTTTTT. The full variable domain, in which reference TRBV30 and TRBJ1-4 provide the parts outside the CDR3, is SQTIHQWPATLVQPVGSPLSLECTVEGTSNPNLYWYRQAAGRGLQLLFYSVGIGQISSEVPQNLSASRPQDRQFILSSKKLLLSDSGFYLCAWSQMGQAEKLFFGSGTQLSVL.

The CDR3 loop is CASSSTGNYTF. CDR3 bases: TGTGCCAGCAGTTCGACAGGGAACTACACCTTC. The V gene is TRBV28, the J gene TRBJ1-2; TRBD1 matches at 7 bases. The ends lost 4 bases at V and 10 bases at J; junction bases unmatched: 3. Per the germline V gene, CDR1 is MDHEN and CDR2 is SYDVKM. CDR3 length: 11 residues.

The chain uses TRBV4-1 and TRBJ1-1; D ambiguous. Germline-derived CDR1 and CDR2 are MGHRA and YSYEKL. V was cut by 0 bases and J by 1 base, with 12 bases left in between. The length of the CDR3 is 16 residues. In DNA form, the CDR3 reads TGCGCCAGCAGCCAAGATGGGATGGTCGGGAACACTGAAGCTTTCTTT. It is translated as CASSQDGMVGNTEAFF.

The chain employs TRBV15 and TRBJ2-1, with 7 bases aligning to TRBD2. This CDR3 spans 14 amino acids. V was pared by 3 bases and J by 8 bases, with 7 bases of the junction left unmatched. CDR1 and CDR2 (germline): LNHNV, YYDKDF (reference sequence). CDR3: CATSSRGRADEQFF. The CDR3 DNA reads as TGTGCCACCAGCAGCCGGGGGAGGGCTGATGAGCAGTTCTTC.

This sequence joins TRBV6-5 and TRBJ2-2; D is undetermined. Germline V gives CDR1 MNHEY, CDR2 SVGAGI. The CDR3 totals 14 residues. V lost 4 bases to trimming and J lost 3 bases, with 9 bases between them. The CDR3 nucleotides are TGTGCCAGCAGTTCCCGTTTGGACACCGGGGAGCTGTTTTTT. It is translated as CASSSRLDTGELFF.

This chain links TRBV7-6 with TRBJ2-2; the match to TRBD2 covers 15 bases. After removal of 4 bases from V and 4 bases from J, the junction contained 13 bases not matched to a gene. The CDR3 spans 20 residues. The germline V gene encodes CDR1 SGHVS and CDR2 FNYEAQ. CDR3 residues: CASSSKKTGTSGRTTGELFF. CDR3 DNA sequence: TGTGCCAGCAGCTCGAAGAAGACCGGGACTAGCGGGAGGACCACCGGGGAGCTGTTTTTT.

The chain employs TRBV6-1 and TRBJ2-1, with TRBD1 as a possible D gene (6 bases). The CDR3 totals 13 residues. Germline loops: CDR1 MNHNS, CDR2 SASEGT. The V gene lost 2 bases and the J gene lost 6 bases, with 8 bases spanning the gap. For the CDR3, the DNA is TGTGCCAGCAGTGAACAGGGGTCCAATGAGCAGTTCTTC. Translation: CASSEQGSNEQFF.

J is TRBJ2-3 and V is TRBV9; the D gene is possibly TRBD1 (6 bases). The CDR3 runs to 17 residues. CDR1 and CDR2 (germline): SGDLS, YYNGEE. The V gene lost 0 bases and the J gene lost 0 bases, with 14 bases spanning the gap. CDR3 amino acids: CASSVAGAGTSTDTQYF. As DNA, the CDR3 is TGTGCCAGCAGCGTAGCAGGGGCTGGAACTAGCACAGATACGCAGTATTTT.

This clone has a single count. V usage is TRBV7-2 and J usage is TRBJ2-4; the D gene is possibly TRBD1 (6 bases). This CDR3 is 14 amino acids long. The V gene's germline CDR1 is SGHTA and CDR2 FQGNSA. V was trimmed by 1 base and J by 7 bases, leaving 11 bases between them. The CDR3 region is CASSLVGRGNIQYF. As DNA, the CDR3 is TGTGCCAGCAGCTTAGTCGGCAGGGGTAACATTCAGTACTTC.

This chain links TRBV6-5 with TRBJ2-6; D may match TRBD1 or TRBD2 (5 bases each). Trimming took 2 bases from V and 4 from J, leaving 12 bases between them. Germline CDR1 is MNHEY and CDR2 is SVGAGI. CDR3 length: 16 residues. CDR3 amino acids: CASSYMGVSGANVLTF. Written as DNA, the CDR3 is TGTGCCAGCAGTTACATGGGGGTTTCCGGGGCCAACGTCCTGACTTTC.

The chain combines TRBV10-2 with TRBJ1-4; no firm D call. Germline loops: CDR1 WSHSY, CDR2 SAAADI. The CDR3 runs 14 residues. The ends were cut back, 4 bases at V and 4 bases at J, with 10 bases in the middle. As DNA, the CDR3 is TGCGCCAGCAGTGTTCCCGGCGGTAATGAAAAACTGTTTTTT. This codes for CASSVPGGNEKLFF.

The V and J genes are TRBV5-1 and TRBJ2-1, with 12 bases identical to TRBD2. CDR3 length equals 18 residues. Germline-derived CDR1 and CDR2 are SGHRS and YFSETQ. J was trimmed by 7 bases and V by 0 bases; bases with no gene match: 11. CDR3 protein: CASSLELAGGPLDNEQFF. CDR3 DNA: TGCGCCAGCAGCTTGGAGCTAGCGGGAGGGCCGTTGGATAATGAGCAGTTCTTC.

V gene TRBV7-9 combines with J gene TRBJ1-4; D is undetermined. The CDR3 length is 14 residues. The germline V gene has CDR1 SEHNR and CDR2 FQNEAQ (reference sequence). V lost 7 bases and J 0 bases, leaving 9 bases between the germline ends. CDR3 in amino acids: CASTPVSTNEKLFF. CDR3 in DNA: TGTGCCAGCACCCCTGTATCAACTAATGAAAAACTGTTTTTT.

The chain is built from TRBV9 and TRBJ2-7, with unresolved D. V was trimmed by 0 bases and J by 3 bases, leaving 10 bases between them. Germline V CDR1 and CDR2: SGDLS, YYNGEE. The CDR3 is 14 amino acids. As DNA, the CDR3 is TGTGCCAGCAGCGTAGGCCTAGAACTCTACGAGCAGTACTTC. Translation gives CASSVGLELYEQYF.

CDR3 amino acids: CASSRTGGHTGELFF. In DNA, the CDR3 is TGTGCCAGCAGCCGTACAGGGGGACACACCGGGGAGCTGTTTTTT. The gene calls are TRBV7-9 and TRBJ2-2, with TRBD1 matching over 8 bases. This CDR3 comprises 15 residues. Germline V gene lookup returns CDR1 SEHNR and CDR2 FQNEAQ (reference sequence). V trimming: 5 bases; J trimming: 3 bases; junction bases outside the gene matches: 5.

DNA for the CDR3: TGTGCCAGCAGCCCCGGCACCTACGAGCAGTACTTC. It encodes CASSPGTYEQYF. The chain has TRBV11-3 and TRBJ2-7; no clear D. CDR1 is SGHNT, CDR2 YENEEA, per germline. The CDR3 is made up of 12 amino acids. The V end lost 5 bases, the J end lost 2 bases, and 7 bases lay between the germline ends.

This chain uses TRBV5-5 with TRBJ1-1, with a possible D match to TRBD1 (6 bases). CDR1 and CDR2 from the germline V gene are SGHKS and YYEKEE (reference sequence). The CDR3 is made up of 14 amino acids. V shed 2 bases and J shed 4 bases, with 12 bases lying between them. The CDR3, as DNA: TGTGCCAGCAGCTTCGGCAGGGGAGTCACTGAAGCTTTCTTT. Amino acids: CASSFGRGVTEAFF.

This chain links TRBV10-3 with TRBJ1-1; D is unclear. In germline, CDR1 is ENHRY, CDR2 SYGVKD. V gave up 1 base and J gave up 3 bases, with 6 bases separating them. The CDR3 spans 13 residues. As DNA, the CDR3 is TGTGCCATCAGTGAGTTAACAGACACTGAAGCTTTCTTT. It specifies CAISELTDTEAFF.

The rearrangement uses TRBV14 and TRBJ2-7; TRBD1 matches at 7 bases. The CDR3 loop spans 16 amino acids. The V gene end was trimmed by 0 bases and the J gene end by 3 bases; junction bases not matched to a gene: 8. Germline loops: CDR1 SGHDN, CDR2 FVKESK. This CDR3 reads CASSQERGGVYYEQYF. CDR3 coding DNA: TGTGCCAGCAGCCAAGAGAGAGGGGGCGTCTACTACGAGCAGTACTTC.